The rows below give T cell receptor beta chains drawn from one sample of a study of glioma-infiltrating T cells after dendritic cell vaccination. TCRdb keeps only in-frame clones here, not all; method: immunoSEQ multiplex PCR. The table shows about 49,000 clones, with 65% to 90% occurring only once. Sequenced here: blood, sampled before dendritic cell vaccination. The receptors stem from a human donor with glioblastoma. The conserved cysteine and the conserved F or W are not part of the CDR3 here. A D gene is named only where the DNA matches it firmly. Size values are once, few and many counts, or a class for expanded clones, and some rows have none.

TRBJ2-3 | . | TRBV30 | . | AWSMDSRDTQY
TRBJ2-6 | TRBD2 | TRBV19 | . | ATRGTGRDRANVLT
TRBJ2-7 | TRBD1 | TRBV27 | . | ASSRDSSGPPREQY
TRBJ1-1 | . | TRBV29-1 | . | SVVHTEAF
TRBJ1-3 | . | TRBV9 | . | ASSVLTGGPSGNTIY
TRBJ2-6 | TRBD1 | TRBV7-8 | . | ASSHLRRTGTRGANVLT
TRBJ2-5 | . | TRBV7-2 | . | ASSTGAREQY
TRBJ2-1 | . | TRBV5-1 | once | ASQGGGAAYNEQF
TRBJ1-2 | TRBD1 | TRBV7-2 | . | ASKSNPGQGGGGYT
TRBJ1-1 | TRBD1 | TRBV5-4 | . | ASSLDRGGTEAF
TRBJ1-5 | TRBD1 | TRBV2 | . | ASSQGTGERQPQH
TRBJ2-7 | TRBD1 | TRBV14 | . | ASSQGRDRLYEQY
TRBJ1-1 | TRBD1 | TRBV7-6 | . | ASSSTGDRTAEAF
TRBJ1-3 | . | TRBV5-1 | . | ASSGTGTGNTIY
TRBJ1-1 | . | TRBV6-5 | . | ASKVPGNTEAF
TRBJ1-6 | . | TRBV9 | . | ASSVAVNSPLH
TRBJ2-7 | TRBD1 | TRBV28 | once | ASSIQSGGSEQY
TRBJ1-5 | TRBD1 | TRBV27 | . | ASRRGGQRNQPQH
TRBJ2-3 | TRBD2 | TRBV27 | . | ASSLFLGGTTDTQY
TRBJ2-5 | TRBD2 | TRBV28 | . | ASSLAGGGETQY
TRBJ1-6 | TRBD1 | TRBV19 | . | ASNLEAGQGYSPLH
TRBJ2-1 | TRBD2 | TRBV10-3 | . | AITSASGGAGGEQF
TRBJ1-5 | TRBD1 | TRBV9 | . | ASSPGGRGSNQPQH
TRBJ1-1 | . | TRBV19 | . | ASSTAQAMNTEAF
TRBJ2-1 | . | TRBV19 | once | ASSRTAVSSYNEQF
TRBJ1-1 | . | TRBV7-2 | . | ASSFFRSNTEAF
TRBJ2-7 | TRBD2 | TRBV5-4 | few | ASSPAGRGYEQY
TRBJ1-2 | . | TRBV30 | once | AWRRPGDYGYT
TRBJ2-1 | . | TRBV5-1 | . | ASSLEPSYNEQF
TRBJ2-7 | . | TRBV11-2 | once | ASSPRAWEPEQY
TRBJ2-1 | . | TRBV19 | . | ASKEGLGEQF
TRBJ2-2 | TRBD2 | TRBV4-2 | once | ASSPSQREGGAGELF
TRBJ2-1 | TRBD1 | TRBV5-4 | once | ASSLSQGAAYNEQF
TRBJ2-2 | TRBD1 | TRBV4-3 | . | ASSLGQGFIGELF
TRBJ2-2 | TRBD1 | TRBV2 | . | ASNPRTGGRIGELF
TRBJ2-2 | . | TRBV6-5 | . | ASGSGVGRGELF
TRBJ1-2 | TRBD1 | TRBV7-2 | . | ASTRGTGEGYT
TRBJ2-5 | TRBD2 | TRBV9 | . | ASGRTSGEETQY
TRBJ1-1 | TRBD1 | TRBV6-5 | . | ASRRDSQKNTEAF
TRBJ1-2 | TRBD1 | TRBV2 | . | ASSGRDRGVYGYT
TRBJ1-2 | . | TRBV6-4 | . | ASSASGGLGYT
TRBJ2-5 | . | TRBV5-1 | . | ASSLGGGSETQY